This TCR beta chain comes out of a study of CD8+ T cells in alopecia areata. Study background: Severity among treated patients was scored by the percentage of scalp area affected.

Following extraction, RNA underwent reverse transcription to cDNA, which served as the sequencing template. Clones were sequenced by immunoSEQ multiplex PCR, and TCRdb holds only the in-frame ones, with some missing. The profile shows 110,000 or so clones, roughly 50% of them singletons. Treatment of the sample: oral pan-JAK inhibitor, 5-10 mg twice daily. The clonotype comes from a human donor with alopecia areata. The specimen was CD4+ T cells sorted from blood, collected at week 24, from a patient treated with tofacitinib.

CDR3 sequence (DNA): TGTGCCAGCATGAGCGGGGGCTGGGAGACCCAGTACTTC. It is translated as CASMSGGWETQYF. The chain joins TRBV6-1 to TRBJ2-5; 8 nucleotides agree with TRBD2. Per the germline V gene, CDR1 is MNHNS and CDR2 is SASEGT. The CDR3 consists of 13 residues. V lost 7 bases to trimming and J lost 5 bases; unmatched junction nucleotides: 6.